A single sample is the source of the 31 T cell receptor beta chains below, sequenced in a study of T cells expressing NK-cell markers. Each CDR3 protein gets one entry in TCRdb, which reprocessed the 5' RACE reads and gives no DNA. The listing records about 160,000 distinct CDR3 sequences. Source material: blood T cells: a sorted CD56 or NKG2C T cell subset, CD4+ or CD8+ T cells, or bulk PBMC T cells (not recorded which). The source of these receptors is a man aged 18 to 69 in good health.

CDR3 residues: CASTNWTDPNQPQHF. This chain links TRBV12-3 or TRBV12-4 with TRBJ1-5. CDR3 length equals 15 residues.

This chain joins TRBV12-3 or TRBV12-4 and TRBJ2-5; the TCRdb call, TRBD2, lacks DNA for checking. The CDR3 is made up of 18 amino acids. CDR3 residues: CASSPGTSGGTTPETQYF.

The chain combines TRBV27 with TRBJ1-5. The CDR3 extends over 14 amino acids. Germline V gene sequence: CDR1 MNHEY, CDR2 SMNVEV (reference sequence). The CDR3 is CASSFNRHNQPQHF.

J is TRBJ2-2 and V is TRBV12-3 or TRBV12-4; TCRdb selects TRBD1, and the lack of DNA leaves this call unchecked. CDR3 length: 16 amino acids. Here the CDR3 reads CASSSNRGRNTGELFF.

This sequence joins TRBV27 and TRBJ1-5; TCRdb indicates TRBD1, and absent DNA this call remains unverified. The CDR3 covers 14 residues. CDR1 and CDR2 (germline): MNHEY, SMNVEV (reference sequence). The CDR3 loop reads CASRQTGGNQPQHF.

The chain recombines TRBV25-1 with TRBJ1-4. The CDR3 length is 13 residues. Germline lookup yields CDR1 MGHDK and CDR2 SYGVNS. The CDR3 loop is CASSDAINEKLFF. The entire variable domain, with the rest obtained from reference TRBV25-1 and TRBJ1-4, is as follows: EADIYQTPRYLVIGTGKKITLECSQTMGHDKMYWYQQDPGMELHLIHYSYGVNSTEKGDLSSESTVSRIRTEHFPLTLESARPSHTSQYLCASSDAINEKLFFGSGTQLSVL.

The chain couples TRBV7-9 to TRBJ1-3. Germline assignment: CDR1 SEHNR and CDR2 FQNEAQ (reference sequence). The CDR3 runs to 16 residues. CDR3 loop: CASTSGGLPSGNTIYF.

CDR3 sequence: CASSYPGRGVYEQFF. The chain links TRBV6-5 to TRBJ2-1; TCRdb outputs TRBD1, but without DNA this stays unchecked. This CDR3 is built from 15 residues. Germline CDR1 reads MNHEY; CDR2 reads SVGAGI.

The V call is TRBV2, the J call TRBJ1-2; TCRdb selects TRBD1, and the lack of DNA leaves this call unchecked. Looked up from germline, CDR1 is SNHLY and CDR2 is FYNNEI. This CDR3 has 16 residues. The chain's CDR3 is CASSSIQGNLNYGYTF.

Here the CDR3 reads CASSSSRGREKLFF. The chain uses TRBV27 and TRBJ1-4; without DNA, the TCRdb call of TRBD1 cannot be checked. Germline V gene lookup returns CDR1 MNHEY and CDR2 SMNVEV (reference sequence). The CDR3 is 14 residues long.

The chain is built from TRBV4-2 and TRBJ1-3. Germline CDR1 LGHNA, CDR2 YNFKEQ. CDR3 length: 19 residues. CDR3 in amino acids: CASSQDNQFLPSSGNTIYF.

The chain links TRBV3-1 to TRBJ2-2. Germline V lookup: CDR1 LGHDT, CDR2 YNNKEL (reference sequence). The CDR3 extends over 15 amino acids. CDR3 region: CASSQVWETTGELFF.

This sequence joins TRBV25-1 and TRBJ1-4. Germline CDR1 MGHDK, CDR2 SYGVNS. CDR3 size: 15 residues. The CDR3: CASSEMIATNEKLFF.

CDR3 region: CAISESFGHSYEQYF. The chain is built from TRBV10-3 and TRBJ2-7; the TCRdb D gene call, TRBD1, has no DNA to confirm it. The CDR3 is 15 residues long. CDR1 and CDR2 from the germline V gene are ENHRY and SYGVKD.

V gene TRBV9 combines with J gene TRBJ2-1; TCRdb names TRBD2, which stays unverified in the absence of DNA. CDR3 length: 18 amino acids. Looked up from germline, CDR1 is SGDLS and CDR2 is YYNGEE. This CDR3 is CASSTSKSGGVSYNEQFF.

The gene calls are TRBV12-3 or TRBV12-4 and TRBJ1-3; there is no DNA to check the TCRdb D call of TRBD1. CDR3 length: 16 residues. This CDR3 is CASSWTGGFSGNTIYF.

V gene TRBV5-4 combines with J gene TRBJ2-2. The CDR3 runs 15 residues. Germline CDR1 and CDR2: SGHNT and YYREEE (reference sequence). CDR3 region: CASSLPSLEPGELFF. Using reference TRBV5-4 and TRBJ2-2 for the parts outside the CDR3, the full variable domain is ETGVTQSPTHLIKTRGQQVTLRCSSQSGHNTVSWYQQALGQGPQFIFQYYREEENGRGNFPPRFSGLQFPNYSSELNVNALELDDSALYLCASSLPSLEPGELFFGEGSRLTVL.

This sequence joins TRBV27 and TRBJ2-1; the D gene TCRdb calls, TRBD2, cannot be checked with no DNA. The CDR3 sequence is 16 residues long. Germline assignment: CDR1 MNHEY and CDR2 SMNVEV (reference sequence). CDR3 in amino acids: CASSLSGSGGGNEQFF.

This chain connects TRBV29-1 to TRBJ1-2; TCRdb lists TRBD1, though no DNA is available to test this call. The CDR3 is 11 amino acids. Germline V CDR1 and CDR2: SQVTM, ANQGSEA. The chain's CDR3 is CSASTGSGYTF.

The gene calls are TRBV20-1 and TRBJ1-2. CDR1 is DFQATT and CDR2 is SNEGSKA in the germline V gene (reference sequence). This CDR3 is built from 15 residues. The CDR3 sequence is CSARDLSRANYGYTF.

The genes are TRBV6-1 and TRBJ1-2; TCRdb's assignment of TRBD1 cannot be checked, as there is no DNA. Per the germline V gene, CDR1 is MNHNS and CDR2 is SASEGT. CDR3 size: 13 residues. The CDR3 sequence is CASRNGQFYGYTF.

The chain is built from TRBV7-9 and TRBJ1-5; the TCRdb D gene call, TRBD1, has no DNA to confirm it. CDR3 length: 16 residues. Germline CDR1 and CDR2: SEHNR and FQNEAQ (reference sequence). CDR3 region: CASTEGAGGSNQPQHF.

The CDR3 sequence is CASSLEAGGIFEQYF. The chain recombines TRBV7-4 with TRBJ2-7; TCRdb names TRBD2, which stays unverified in the absence of DNA. This CDR3 spans 15 amino acids. Germline V gene lookup returns CDR1 SGHVT and CDR2 SQSDAQ. The full variable domain, in which reference TRBV7-4 and TRBJ2-7 provide the parts outside the CDR3, is GAGVSQSPRYKVAKRGRDVALRCDSISGHVTLYWYRQTLGQGSEVLTYSQSDAQRDKSGRPSGRFSAERPERSVSTLKIQRTEQGDSAVYLCASSLEAGGIFEQYFGPGTRLTVT.

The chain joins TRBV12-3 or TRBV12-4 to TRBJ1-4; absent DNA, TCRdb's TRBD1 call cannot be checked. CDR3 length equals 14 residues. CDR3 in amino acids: CASSPTGLNEKLFF.

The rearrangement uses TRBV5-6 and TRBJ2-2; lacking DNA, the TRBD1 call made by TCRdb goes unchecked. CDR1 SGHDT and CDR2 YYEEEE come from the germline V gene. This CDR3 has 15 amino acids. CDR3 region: CASSEDRATARELFF. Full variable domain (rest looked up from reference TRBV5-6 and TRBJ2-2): DAGVTQSPTHLIKTRGQQVTLRCSPKSGHDTVSWYQQALGQGPQFIFQYYEEEERQRGNFPDRFSGHQFPNYSSELNVNALLLGDSALYLCASSEDRATARELFFGEGSRLTVL.

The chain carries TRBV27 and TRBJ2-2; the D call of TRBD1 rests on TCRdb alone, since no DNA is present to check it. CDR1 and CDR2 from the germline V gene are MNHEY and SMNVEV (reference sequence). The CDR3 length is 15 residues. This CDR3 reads CASSPDTGGTGELFF.

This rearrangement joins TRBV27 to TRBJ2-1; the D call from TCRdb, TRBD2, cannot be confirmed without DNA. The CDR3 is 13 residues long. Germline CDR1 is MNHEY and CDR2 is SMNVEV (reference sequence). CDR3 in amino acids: CASAVGPYNEQFF.

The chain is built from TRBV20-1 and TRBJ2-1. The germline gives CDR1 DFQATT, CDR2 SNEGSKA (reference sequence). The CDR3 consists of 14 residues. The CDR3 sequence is CSASPSGSYNEQFF.

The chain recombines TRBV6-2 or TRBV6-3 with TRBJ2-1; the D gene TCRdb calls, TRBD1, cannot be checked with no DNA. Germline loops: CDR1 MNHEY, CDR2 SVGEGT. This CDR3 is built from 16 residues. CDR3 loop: CASSYSTLSFGYEQFF.

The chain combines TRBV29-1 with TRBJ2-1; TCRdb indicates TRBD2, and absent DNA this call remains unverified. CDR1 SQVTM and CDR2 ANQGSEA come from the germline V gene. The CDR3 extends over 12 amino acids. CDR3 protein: CSAPGTSGVPFF.

CDR3 in amino acids: CAISVRQLLPRGNYGYTF. V is TRBV10-3 and J is TRBJ1-2; the TCRdb call, TRBD1, lacks DNA for checking. The V gene's germline CDR1 is ENHRY and CDR2 SYGVKD. The CDR3 spans 18 residues.